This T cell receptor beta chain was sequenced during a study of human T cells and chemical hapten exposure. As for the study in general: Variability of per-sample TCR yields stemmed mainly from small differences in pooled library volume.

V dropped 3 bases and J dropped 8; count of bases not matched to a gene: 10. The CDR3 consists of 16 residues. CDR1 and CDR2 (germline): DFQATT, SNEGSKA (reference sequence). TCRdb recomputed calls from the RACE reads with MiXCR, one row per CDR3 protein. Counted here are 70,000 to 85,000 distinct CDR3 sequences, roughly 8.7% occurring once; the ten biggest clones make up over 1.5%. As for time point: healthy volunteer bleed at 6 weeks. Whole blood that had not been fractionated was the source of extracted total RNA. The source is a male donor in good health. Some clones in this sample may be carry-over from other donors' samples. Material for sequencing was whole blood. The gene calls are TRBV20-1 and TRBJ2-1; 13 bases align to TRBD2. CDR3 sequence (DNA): TGCAGTGCTAGGATGGGACTAGCGGGAAGGGTGGATGAGCAGTTCTTC. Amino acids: CSARMGLAGRVDEQFF.